This TCR beta chain was recovered during a study of blood T cell repertoires in COVID-19 (TCRdb year 2020). Context from the whole study: Samples from collaborators originated in the United States, Italy and Spain and spanned both the acute and convalescent phases of COVID-19. The material from the prospective study consisted of cDNA or gDNA derived from T cells, B-cell-depleted T cells, or PBMCs. The dataset comprised deeply sampled blood TCRbeta repertoires from subjects exposed to, actively infected with, or recovered from COVID-19. The repertoires were released in a freely available public database intended as a resource for research on the immune response to SARS-CoV-2. Samples came from the ongoing ImmuneRACE study (first 160 participants) plus 1,254 subjects from 6 global collaborators. Sample metadata almost always included a de-identified subject ID, COVID-19 status, age in years and sex. Where available, HLA class I and class II types were taken from metadata supplied by the sample provider and were not determined by assay-based typing.

From the cysteine up to the phenylalanine, the CDR3 has a length of 14 residues. CDR3 DNA is the only sequence kept; it has 42 bases, read in frame from the first base. The investigation overall reported the following: Clinical and demographic metadata were provided uncurated, with the amount varying by source and participant.

Remarks on this clone: Its target antigen remains unknown. No much larger clone is present one base from it, and per-base qualities are unavailable.

Collaborating institutions collected whole blood in K2EDTA tubes following their own protocols. Collaborator samples were shipped for TCRbeta analysis as frozen whole blood, isolated PBMCs, or DNA extracted from either sample type. TCRbeta CDR3 regions were amplified from genomic DNA by means of the immunoSEQ Assay, a bias-controlled multiplex PCR. Per the original workflow: The number of nucleated cells in each sample was estimated by amplification of reference gene primers within the assay. To quantify the absolute abundance of each unique TCRbeta CDR3 rearrangement, sequence reads were collapsed and filtered. For each sample, productive Simpson clonality was calculated as the square root of Simpson's diversity index across productive rearrangements. This immuneACCESS table, as held by TCRdb, lists in-frame sequences with V and J called but not all clones. Of the missing ones, under half trace to an unresolved V gene in checked studies; the others have no known cause. The DNA was the basis for D and trimming; V, J and clone size are from that table. Across this sample there are 110,000 to 150,000 clones, with about 80% seen only once. The biggest ten clones account for approximately 5.8% of the sample.

The sample was peripheral blood. In this chain, TRBV21-1 is recombined with TRBJ2-1; no check of the table's D call, TRBD1, against the DNA was made. TRBV21-1 is deemed a pseudogene. The TCR originated in a human donor in a cohort sampled during active COVID-19. The CDR3 here reads CAWEDGTGRNEQFF. Here is the DNA: TGTGCCTGGGAAGACGGGACAGGGAGGAATGAGCAGTTCTTC.